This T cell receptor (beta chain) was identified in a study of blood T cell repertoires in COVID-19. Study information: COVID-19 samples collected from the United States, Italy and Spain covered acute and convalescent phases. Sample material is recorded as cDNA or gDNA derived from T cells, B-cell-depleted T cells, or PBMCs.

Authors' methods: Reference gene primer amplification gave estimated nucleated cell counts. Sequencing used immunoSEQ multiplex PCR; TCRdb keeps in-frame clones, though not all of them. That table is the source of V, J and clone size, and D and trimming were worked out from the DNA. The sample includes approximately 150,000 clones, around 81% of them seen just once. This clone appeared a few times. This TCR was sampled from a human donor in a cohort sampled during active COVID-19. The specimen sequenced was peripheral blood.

The CDR3 region has the DNA TGTGCCAGCAGCTTGTATGACAGAATTTACGAGCAGTACTTC. This gives the protein CASSLYDRIYEQYF. The rearrangement uses TRBV5-5 and TRBJ2-7; weak D call: TRBD1 (5 bases). This CDR3 region has 14 residues. Germline V gene sequence: CDR1 SGHKS, CDR2 YYEKEE (reference sequence). V was pared by 1 base and J by 4 bases, with 12 bases between.